The 29 T cell receptor beta chains in this list originate from one sample, sequenced in a study of CD8+CD57+ T cells in acquired aplastic anemia. TCR beta VDJ and CDR3 profiling used genomic DNA as template. TCRdb redid the calling of the reads with MiXCR, one entry per CDR3 protein. Of a few hundred thousand distinct CDR3 sequences in the sample, about 70% are singletons; the top ten hold 4%. Input material: sorted CD4+, CD8+, or CD8+CD57+ T cells (not recorded which) from PBMCs. These receptors all stem from a human donor in good health, serving as a control.

For this clonotype: The junction shows a germline mismatch at one end, possibly a read error. This sequence joins TRBV2 and TRBJ1-1; tentatively, D is TRBD1 (5 bases). Germline CDR1 and CDR2: SNHLY and FYNNEI. This CDR3 is 13 amino acids long. CDR3 in DNA: TGCGCCGGACAAAAAACAACGAACACTGAAGCTTTCTTT. Its translation is CAGQKTTNTEAFF.

A word on this clonotype: This could be a read error, since a much larger clone is one nucleotide away. The V and J genes are TRBV6-2 or TRBV6-3 and TRBJ1-2; possibly TRBD1 for D (5 bases). The CDR3 totals 13 residues. Germline lookup yields CDR1 MNHEY and CDR2 SVGEGT. V shed 6 bases and J shed 6 bases, with 14 bases lying between them. This CDR3 is CASRSRAGDGYTF. The DNA of the CDR3 is TGTGCCAGCAGGAGCAGGGCGGGAGATGGCTACACCTTC.

CDR3 in amino acids: CASRTPGEQDEAFF. The CDR3 bases are TGTGCCAGCAGGACACCAGGGGAGCAAGATGAAGCTTTCTTT. This rearrangement joins TRBV15 to TRBJ1-1; D may be TRBD1 (6 bases). The CDR3 covers 14 residues. Germline CDR1 reads LNHNV; CDR2 reads YYDKDF (reference sequence). Trimming removed 10 bases at V and 7 bases at J, with 22 bases between.

In its sample, this clonotype was seen a few times. A read error may be the cause here, since a much bigger clone is one base away. The chain recombines TRBV10-3 with TRBJ1-4, with 7 nucleotides matching TRBD1. The CDR3 contains 15 residues. Germline loops: CDR1 ENHRY, CDR2 SYGVKD. CDR3 loop: CASSDRAKANEKLFF. Written as DNA, the CDR3 is TGTGCCAGCAGTGACAGGGCGAAAGCTAATGAAAAACTGTTTTTT.

The chain uses TRBV20-1 and TRBJ2-5; tentative D call: TRBD2 (5 bases). The CDR3 loop spans 13 amino acids. Germline V CDR1 and CDR2: DFQATT, SNEGSKA (reference sequence). The CDR3 sequence: CSVKVDREGTQYF. The CDR3, as DNA: TGCAGCGTTAAGGTGGACCGTGAGGGGACCCAGTACTTC.

Turning to this clonotype: One end of the junction fails to match germline, which may point to a read error. The rearrangement uses TRBV9 and TRBJ1-1, with a weak D call TRBD1 (5 bases). The CDR3 is 14 residues long. Germline V lookup: CDR1 SGDLS, CDR2 YYNGEE. DNA of the CDR3: TGTGCCAGCAGCGTAGTGGGGGGTATCACAGATACGCTCTTT. It codes for CASSVVGGITDTLF.

This clonotype was counted ten times or more. The chain uses TRBV20-1 and TRBJ1-6; TRBD1 aligns across 7 bases. The CDR3 has 17 amino acids. V trimming: 1 base; J trimming: 0 bases; junction bases outside the gene matches: 6. CDR1 is DFQATT and CDR2 is SNEGSKA in the germline V gene (reference sequence). In DNA, the CDR3 is TGCAGTGCTAGAGGACAGGGTGGGGGCTCCTATAATTCACCCCTCCACTTT. It encodes CSARGQGGGSYNSPLHF.

This clonotype appeared a few times. This sequence joins TRBV7-9 and TRBJ2-5; D is unresolved. The length of the CDR3 is 12 residues. V was shortened by 0 bases and J by 6 bases, with 5 bases between the two germline ends. Germline V gives CDR1 SEHNR, CDR2 FQNEAQ (reference sequence). In nucleotides, the CDR3 is TGTGCCAGCAGCTTAGCTATAAAGACCCAGTACTTC. This codes for CASSLAIKTQYF.

This clonotype has a count of ten or more. The chain couples TRBV5-6 to TRBJ1-2; tentatively, D is TRBD1 (5 bases). Trimming pared 1 base from V and 7 bases from J, leaving 11 bases between. The germline V gene encodes CDR1 SGHDT and CDR2 YYEEEE. CDR3 length: 13 residues. The CDR3 DNA reads as TGTGCCAGCAGCTTGATCCAGGGTTTTGGCTACACCTTC. It translates to CASSLIQGFGYTF.

The chain employs TRBV20-1 and TRBJ2-5; D call uncertain. Per the germline V gene, CDR1 is DFQATT and CDR2 is SNEGSKA (reference sequence). The V and J ends lost 5 bases and 12 bases respectively, with 16 bases between them. This CDR3 contains 11 residues. In DNA, the CDR3 is TGCAGTGCTGGGGTGAGAGGCGCCGAGTACTTC. This translates into CSAGVRGAEYF.

CDR3 in DNA: TGCGCCAGCAGTGGGGGCGATAGCTATGGCTACACCTTC. Translation gives CASSGGDSYGYTF. The gene calls are TRBV10-1 and TRBJ1-2; D possibly corresponds to TRBD1 (5 bases). The V end lost 4 bases, the J end lost 4 bases, and 10 bases lay between the germline ends. The CDR3 is 13 residues long. CDR1 and CDR2 from the germline V gene are WNHNN and SYGVQD (reference sequence).

Concerning this clonotype: One junction end does not reproduce the germline sequence, and a read error may be involved. The chain employs TRBV20-1 and TRBJ1-2; 8 bases map to TRBD1. Germline assignment: CDR1 DFQATT and CDR2 SNEGSKA (reference sequence). CDR3 length: 13 residues. The CDR3 loop reads CSARDGRQGGYTF. The CDR3, as DNA: TGCAGCGCTAGAGACGGAAGACAGGGGGGCTACACCTTC.

This clonotype was observed at least ten times. The J gene is TRBJ1-3, the V gene TRBV12-3 or TRBV12-4; D not certain. CDR3 length: 14 residues. V was pared by 6 bases and J by 4 bases, with 13 bases between. The CDR3 sequence: CASSSAPRGNTIYF. The CDR3 nucleotides are TGTGCCAGCAGCTCTGCTCCTCGAGGAAACACCATATATTTT.

Regarding this clonotype: The junction departs from the called germline gene at one end, perhaps through a read error. V usage is TRBV7-2 and J usage is TRBJ1-3; possibly TRBD1 for D (6 bases). This CDR3 is 15 amino acids long. The V gene's germline CDR1 is SGHTA and CDR2 FQGNSA. The CDR3 spells CASSVDRRGGYTIYF. The CDR3 nucleotides are TGTGCCAGCAGCGTAGACAGGAGGGGTGGCTACACCATCTATTTT.

The chain carries TRBV9 and TRBJ2-7; D is perhaps TRBD1 or TRBD2 (5 bases each). V lost 4 bases to trimming and J lost 5 bases, with 16 bases between them. Germline assignment: CDR1 SGDLS and CDR2 YYNGEE. CDR3 length equals 14 residues. CDR3 bases: TGTGCCAGCAGCCCGTCGGAACTAGGGGACGAGCAGTACTTC. As protein: CASSPSELGDEQYF. Full variable domain (missing parts from reference TRBV9 and TRBJ2-7): DSGVTQTPKHLITATGQRVTLRCSPRSGDLSVYWYQQSLDQGLQFLIQYYNGEERAKGNILERFSAQQFPDLHSELNLSSLELGDSALYFCASSPSELGDEQYFGPGTRLTVT.

This chain uses TRBV20-1 with TRBJ1-5, with 7 bases fitting TRBD1. Trimming at V came to 7 bases and at J to 0 bases, leaving 3 bases not matched to a gene. Germline loops: CDR1 DFQATT, CDR2 SNEGSKA (reference sequence). The CDR3 contains 13 residues. CDR3 nucleotide sequence: TGCAGTGGGAACAGGGGTAGCAATCAGCCCCAGCATTTT. It translates to CSGNRGSNQPQHF.

As for this clonotype: The junction departs from germline at one end; a sequencing error may be responsible. The chain combines TRBV7-2 with TRBJ2-5; no reliable D call. The CDR3 is 14 residues long. Germline loops: CDR1 SGHTA, CDR2 FQGNSA. Here the CDR3 DNA reads TGTGCCAGCAGAATGGATTCCACCCTAACTTCTGAAGCTTTC. Translating gives CASRMDSTLTSEAF.

The V call is TRBV12-3 or TRBV12-4, the J call TRBJ2-7; D is unclear. Trimming pared 6 bases from V and 8 bases from J, leaving 11 bases between. The CDR3 totals 11 residues. Here the CDR3 reads CASSPVRQQYF. The DNA of the CDR3 is TGTGCCAGCAGCCCCGTCAGACAGCAGTACTTC.

V usage is TRBV7-9 and J usage is TRBJ1-5, with D maybe TRBD1 (5 bases). The V gene lost 4 bases and the J gene lost 16 bases, with 26 bases spanning the gap. The germline gives CDR1 SEHNR, CDR2 FQNEAQ (reference sequence). The CDR3 extends over 15 amino acids. CDR3 region: CASSSRQCGNHPPHF. The DNA of the CDR3 is TGTGCCAGCAGCTCAAGACAGTGTGGCAATCACCCCCCCCATTTT.

The chain combines TRBV19 with TRBJ1-6, with D unclear. The germline CDR1 and CDR2 sequences are LNHDA and SQIVND (reference sequence). The CDR3 is made up of 15 amino acids. The V gene lost 10 bases and the J gene lost 6 bases, with 19 bases spanning the gap. The CDR3: CATTPTASGNSPLHF. CDR3 coding DNA: TGTGCCACCACCCCCACGGCCAGTGGTAATTCACCCCTCCACTTT.

With respect to this clonotype: This sequence may be a read error, since a much larger clone differs from it by one base. The chain couples TRBV6-1 to TRBJ1-1; D perhaps matches TRBD1 (5 bases). The V and J ends lost 6 bases and 2 bases respectively, with 10 bases between them. This CDR3 has 13 residues. CDR1 and CDR2 from the germline V gene are MNHNS and SASEGT. CDR3 DNA sequence: TGTGCCAGCAGAGGGACGGTTAACACTGAAGCTTTCTTT. As protein: CASRGTVNTEAFF.

This clonotype was counted at least ten times. This chain joins TRBV19 and TRBJ1-4, with TRBD1 identical over 8 bases. This CDR3 spans 15 amino acids. Per the germline V gene, CDR1 is LNHDA and CDR2 is SQIVND (reference sequence). The V segment lost 11 bases and the J segment 3 bases; nucleotides outside the gene matches: 11. The CDR3 loop is CAAGTGVMANEKLFF. The CDR3 bases are TGTGCCGCAGGGACAGGTGTTATGGCTAATGAAAAACTGTTTTTT.

V is TRBV20-1 and J is TRBJ2-7; TRBD1 aligns across 12 bases. V shed 6 bases, J shed 4 bases, and the junction held 7 bases outside the gene matches. CDR3 length: 14 residues. CDR1 and CDR2 from the germline V gene are DFQATT and SNEGSKA (reference sequence). The CDR3, as DNA: TGCAGTGCAGGGACAGGGGGCGATCTATACGAGCAGTACTTC. Protein sequence: CSAGTGGDLYEQYF.

On this clonotype itself: A read error is likely, as this CDR3 ends without the conserved phenylalanine or tryptophan. The DNA is left out, because the CDR3 cannot be placed on it with certainty; the CDR3 is given as TCRdb lists it. The chain is built from TRBV19 and TRBJ2-5; the listed D gene, TRBD2, was not tested against the DNA. The CDR3 has 9 amino acids, counting both end residues. In germline, CDR1 is LNHDA, CDR2 SQIVND (reference sequence). CDR3: CASSTGLAG.

Concerning this clonotype: An end of the junction differs from the germline gene, which may be a read error. The V and J genes are TRBV24-1 and TRBJ2-7; 9 bases are a match to TRBD2. The CDR3 length is 14 residues. CDR1 KGHDR and CDR2 SFDVKD come from the germline V gene. In nucleotides, the CDR3 is TGTGCCAGCAGTGACCCAGCGGGGGGCTACGAGCAGTACTTC. This encodes CASSDPAGGYEQYF.

This clonotype has a count of ten or more. The V and J genes are TRBV7-3 and TRBJ2-1; the match to TRBD1 covers 7 bases. Germline trimming cut 5 bases from V and 7 bases from J; bases unmatched to any gene: 11. The germline gives CDR1 SGHTA, CDR2 FQGTGA. The CDR3 is made up of 15 amino acids. The CDR3: CASSLQTGKENEQFF. The CDR3 nucleotides are TGTGCCAGCAGCCTCCAGACAGGGAAGGAAAATGAGCAGTTCTTC.

In its sample, this clonotype was seen a few times. V and J are TRBV2 and TRBJ1-6; D may be TRBD1 (5 bases). V lost 2 bases and J lost 8, with 13 bases in between. CDR1 is SNHLY, CDR2 FYNNEI, per germline. The CDR3 runs to 15 residues. CDR3 loop: CASSESYLGDSPLHF. The CDR3 DNA sequence: TGTGCCAGCAGTGAATCCTATCTAGGGGATTCACCCCTCCACTTT.

Details on this clonotype: It is likely a read error, because the conserved phenylalanine at the end of the CDR3 is missing. V and J are TRBV19 and TRBJ1-2, with no clear D. The ends were cut back, 7 bases at V and 7 bases at J, with 13 bases in the middle. Germline V gene data show CDR1 as LNHDA and CDR2 as SQIVND (reference sequence). This CDR3 spans 12 amino acids. Here the CDR3 reads CASTSSPSGYTV. CDR3 DNA: TGTGCCAGTACCTCCTCTCCGAGTGGCTACACCGTC.

The chain is built from TRBV12-3 or TRBV12-4 and TRBJ2-7; 13 nucleotides line up with TRBD2. V trimming: 3 bases; J trimming: 0 bases; junction bases outside the gene matches: 8. CDR3 length: 18 amino acids. DNA of the CDR3: TGTGCCAGCAGTTTCGCGACTAGCGGGGGGCTAGACTCCTACGAGCAGTACTTC. Translating gives CASSFATSGGLDSYEQYF.